Following are 18 T cell receptor beta chains from one sample sequenced in a study of blood T cells in healthy people across ages. Primed by a sample-barcoded 5' primer and a J-beta primer mix, a second PCR proceeded for roughly 7 to 12 cycles. Each CDR3 protein is one row after TCRdb ran MiXCR on the 5' RACE reads. The sample holds about 970,000 distinct CDR3 sequences, just over 50% seen once. Sequencing was performed on blood. The source is a woman in her sixties or seventies in good health.

The chain couples TRBV5-1 to TRBJ1-1; no clear D gene. V lost 0 bases to trimming and J lost 7 bases, with 10 bases between them. Germline CDR1 is SGHRS and CDR2 is YFSETQ. The CDR3 runs to 13 residues. CDR3 amino acids: CASSLVTPDEAFF. DNA for the CDR3: TGCGCCAGCAGCTTGGTGACCCCCGATGAAGCTTTCTTT. Together with reference TRBV5-1 and TRBJ1-1, the CDR3 gives the full variable domain: KAGVTQTPRYLIKTRGQQVTLSCSPISGHRSVSWYQQTPGQGLQFLFEYFSETQRNKGNFPGRFSGRQFSNSRSEMNVSTLELGDSALYLCASSLVTPDEAFFGQGTRLTVV.

V is TRBV14 and J is TRBJ2-4; no definite D call. The end of the DNA aligns better with TRBJ2-7, so the J call may be wrong. Germline CDR1 SGHDN, CDR2 FVKESK. This CDR3 is built from 11 residues. Written as DNA, the CDR3 is TGTGCCAGCAGCTCCTCGGCCGAGCAGTACTTC. It encodes CASSSSAEQYF.

Points on this clonotype: The junction shows a germline mismatch at one end, possibly a read error. The chain employs TRBV20-1 and TRBJ2-5, with TRBD2 matching 9 bases. Judging by the DNA end, TRBJ2-7 fits better; the J call may be wrong. CDR1 is DFQATT, CDR2 SNEGSKA, per germline (reference sequence). The CDR3 runs 13 residues. CDR3 DNA: TGCGGTGCTTTTAGCGGGAGCAGGAACGAGCAGTACTTC. This encodes CGAFSGSRNEQYF.

V is TRBV7-2 and J is TRBJ2-5, with D tentatively TRBD2 (6 bases). Germline V gene data show CDR1 as SGHTA and CDR2 as FQGNSA. CDR3 length equals 14 residues. Between the trimmed V and J ends, which lost 1 base and 4 bases, there was a span of 10 bases. CDR3 nucleotides: TGTGCCAGCAGCTTAGGGGAGGCGTTAGAGACCCAGTACTTC. Translation: CASSLGEALETQYF.

This clonotype was seen a few times. V is TRBV20-1 and J is TRBJ2-7; no clear D. Germline assignment: CDR1 DFQATT and CDR2 SNEGSKA (reference sequence). This CDR3 has 14 amino acids. V lost 1 base to trimming and J lost 2 bases, with 12 bases between them. The CDR3 spells CSARGAGRTYEQYF. The CDR3 bases are TGCAGTGCTAGAGGGGCAGGCCGAACCTACGAGCAGTACTTC.

This clonotype was seen more than once but under ten times. CDR3 residues: CASSLAGTSGAGAYEQYF. Here the CDR3 DNA reads TGTGCCAGCAGCTTAGCCGGGACTAGCGGTGCGGGAGCCTACGAGCAGTACTTC. This rearrangement joins TRBV7-2 to TRBJ2-7; TRBD2 matches at 11 bases. Germline V gene data show CDR1 as SGHTA and CDR2 as FQGNSA. The CDR3 totals 18 residues. With 0 bases clipped from V and 2 bases from J, the junction kept 9 bases outside the gene matches.

Only a few counts were recorded for this clonotype. This chain joins TRBV29-1 and TRBJ2-5; D possibly corresponds to TRBD2 (6 bases). The V end was cut by 2 bases, the J end by 4 bases, with 11 bases between. Germline V gives CDR1 SQVTM, CDR2 ANQGSEA. The CDR3 loop spans 13 amino acids. The CDR3, as DNA: TGCAGCGTTGAAACCCGACTAGGAGAGACCCAGTACTTC. Protein sequence: CSVETRLGETQYF. The full variable domain, its missing parts supplied by reference TRBV29-1 and TRBJ2-5, is SAVISQKPSRDICQRGTSLTIQCQVDSQVTMMFWYRQQPGQSLTLIATANQGSEATYESGFVIDKFPISRPNLTFSTLTVSNMSPEDSSIYLCSVETRLGETQYFGPGTRLLVL.

CDR3 sequence (DNA): TGTGCCAGCAGCCAAGGCGCGACGGTGACTAGCGTAACAGATACGCAGTATTTT. Translation gives CASSQGATVTSVTDTQYF. This sequence joins TRBV4-2 and TRBJ2-3; 8 nucleotides line up with TRBD2. Per germline, CDR1 LGHNA and CDR2 YNFKEQ. Losses at the gene ends were 1 base for V and 3 bases for J; bases not matched to a gene: 12. The length of the CDR3 is 18 residues.

This sequence joins TRBV25-1 and TRBJ1-1; D gene ambiguous. The CDR3 is 14 residues long. Per the germline V gene, CDR1 is MGHDK and CDR2 is SYGVNS. Trimming removed 5 bases at V and 7 bases at J, with 17 bases between. CDR3 bases: TGTGCCAGCAGTTCGCTATGGGCCGTCAGTGAAGCTTTCTTT. Encoded protein: CASSSLWAVSEAFF.

This clonotype is a singleton in its sample. V and J are TRBV20-1 and TRBJ1-6; D may be TRBD1 (5 bases). Germline V gives CDR1 DFQATT, CDR2 SNEGSKA (reference sequence). The CDR3 loop spans 14 amino acids. Trimming left V 3 bases short and J 10 bases short, with 16 bases between. CDR3 sequence reads: CSASRDPSRSPLHF. CDR3 sequence (DNA): TGCAGTGCTAGTCGGGACCCGTCGCGGTCACCCCTCCACTTT.

This chain connects TRBV27 to TRBJ2-7, with D unclear. Germline CDR1 MNHEY, CDR2 SMNVEV (reference sequence). The CDR3 covers 14 residues. With 7 bases removed from V and 2 bases from J, the gap between germline ends came to 15 bases. The CDR3: CASTEAVPPYEQYF. The CDR3 DNA reads TGTGCCAGCACAGAGGCGGTTCCACCCTACGAGCAGTACTTC.

A few counts support this clonotype. This chain uses TRBV6-1 with TRBJ2-4, with D unresolved. With the DNA end fitting TRBJ2-5 better, the J assignment may be wrong. CDR1 and CDR2 (germline): MNHNS, SASEGT. The CDR3 consists of 13 residues. This CDR3 is CASSEVPLGTQYF. The CDR3, as DNA: TGTGCCAGCAGTGAAGTACCCCTCGGGACCCAGTACTTC.

To note about this clonotype: A read error may account for a junction end that differs from germline. The gene calls are TRBV29-1 and TRBJ2-6; tentatively, D is TRBD1 or TRBD2 (5 bases each). Germline V gives CDR1 SQVTM, CDR2 ANQGSEA. This CDR3 contains 14 residues. CDR3 region: CSVEEGAGANVLSF. The CDR3 region has the DNA TGCAGCGTTGAAGAGGGAGCTGGGGCCAACGTCCTGTCTTTC.

This clonotype has a single count. Because it lacks the conserved phenylalanine or tryptophan at the end, this CDR3 is likely a read error. The rearrangement links TRBV9 to TRBJ2-1; TRBD2 agrees at 12 bases. With V trimmed by 3 bases and J by 12 bases, 7 bases remained unmatched. From germline, CDR1 is SGDLS and CDR2 YYNGEE. The CDR3 runs to 14 residues. CDR3 protein: CASSAGLAGLGQFL. CDR3 bases: TGTGCCAGCAGCGCAGGACTAGCGGGATTGGGGCAGTTCTTA.

With respect to this clonotype: One end of the junction does not line up with germline, which may come from a read error. The chain couples TRBV15 to TRBJ2-5, with D perhaps matching TRBD1 or TRBD2 (5 bases each). The germline CDR1 and CDR2 sequences are LNHNV and YYDKDF (reference sequence). The CDR3 consists of 14 residues. The CDR3 DNA follows: TGTGCCTCCAGCAGAGGGGTTGGATTGGAGACCCAGTACTTC. It translates to CASSRGVGLETQYF.

The chain employs TRBV5-1 and TRBJ2-1, with 9 bases aligning to TRBD2. This CDR3 spans 15 amino acids. The V segment lost 2 bases and the J segment 5 bases; nucleotides outside the gene matches: 5. Germline V gene lookup returns CDR1 SGHRS and CDR2 YFSETQ. The CDR3 loop is CASSLTAGGHNEQFF. Written as DNA, the CDR3 is TGCGCCAGCAGCTTAACGGCGGGAGGGCACAATGAGCAGTTCTTC.

In this sample, this clonotype turned up a few times. The J gene is TRBJ2-7, the V gene TRBV20-1; D is perhaps TRBD2 (6 bases). The CDR3 loop spans 11 amino acids. The germline V gene encodes CDR1 DFQATT and CDR2 SNEGSKA (reference sequence). V shed 6 bases and J shed 10 bases, with 16 bases lying between them. Here the CDR3 reads CSARRLGIQYF. Written as DNA, the CDR3 is TGCAGTGCCCGGAGACTAGGCATACAGTACTTC.

The chain has TRBV4-1 and TRBJ1-5; D call uncertain. V lost 0 bases and J lost 4, with 10 bases in between. The V gene's germline CDR1 is MGHRA and CDR2 YSYEKL. This CDR3 comprises 15 residues. The DNA for the CDR3 is TGCGCCAGCAGCCAAGATCTTTGGCAGAATCAGCCCCAGCATTTT. Translation: CASSQDLWQNQPQHF.